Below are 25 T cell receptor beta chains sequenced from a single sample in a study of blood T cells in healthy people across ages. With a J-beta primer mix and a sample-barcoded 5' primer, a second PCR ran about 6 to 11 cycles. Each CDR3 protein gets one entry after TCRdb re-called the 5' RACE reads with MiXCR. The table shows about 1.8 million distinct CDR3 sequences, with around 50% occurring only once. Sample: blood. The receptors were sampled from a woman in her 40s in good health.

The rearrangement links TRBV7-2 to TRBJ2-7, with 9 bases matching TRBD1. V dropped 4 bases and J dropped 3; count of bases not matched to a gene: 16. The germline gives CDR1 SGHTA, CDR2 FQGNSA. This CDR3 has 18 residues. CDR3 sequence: CASSSSLRGGTGFYEQYF. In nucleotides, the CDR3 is TGTGCCAGCAGCTCCTCCCTGCGTGGCGGGACAGGGTTCTACGAGCAGTACTTC.

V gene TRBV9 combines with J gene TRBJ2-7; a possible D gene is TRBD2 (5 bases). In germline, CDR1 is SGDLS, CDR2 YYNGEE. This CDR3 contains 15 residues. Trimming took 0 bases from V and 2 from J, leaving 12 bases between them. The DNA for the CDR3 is TGTGCCAGCAGCGTAGAACCTGGGAGCCCCTACGAGCAGTACTTC. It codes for CASSVEPGSPYEQYF.

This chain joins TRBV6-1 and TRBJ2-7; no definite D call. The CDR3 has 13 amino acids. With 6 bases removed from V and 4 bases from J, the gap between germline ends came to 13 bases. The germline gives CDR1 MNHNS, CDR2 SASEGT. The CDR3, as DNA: TGTGCCAGCAGGAACCCCCAAGGGTACGAGCAGTACTTC. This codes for CASRNPQGYEQYF.

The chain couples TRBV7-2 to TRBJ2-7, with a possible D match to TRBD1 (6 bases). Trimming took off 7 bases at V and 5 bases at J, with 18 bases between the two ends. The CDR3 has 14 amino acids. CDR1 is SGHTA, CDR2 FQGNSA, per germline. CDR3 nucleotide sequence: TGTGCCAGCAACCGTGGCAGGGGTCCGGACGAGCAGTACTTC. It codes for CASNRGRGPDEQYF.

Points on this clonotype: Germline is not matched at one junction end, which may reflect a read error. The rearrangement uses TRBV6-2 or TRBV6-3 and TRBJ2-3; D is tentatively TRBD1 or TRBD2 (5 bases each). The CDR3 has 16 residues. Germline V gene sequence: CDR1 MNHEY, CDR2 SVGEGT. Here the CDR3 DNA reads TGTGCCAGCAGGCCCAATCTAGTGGGACCCACAGATACGCGGTATTTT. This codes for CASRPNLVGPTDTRYF.

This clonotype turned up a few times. The CDR3 loop is CASSPHPGQSTDTQYF. DNA of the CDR3: TGTGCCAGCTCACCTCACCCGGGACAGAGCACAGATACGCAGTATTTT. V and J are TRBV18 and TRBJ2-3; 7 nucleotides align to TRBD1. CDR3 size: 16 residues. The germline V gene encodes CDR1 KGHSH and CDR2 LQKENI. V lost 3 bases and J lost 0; bases outside the gene matches: 6.

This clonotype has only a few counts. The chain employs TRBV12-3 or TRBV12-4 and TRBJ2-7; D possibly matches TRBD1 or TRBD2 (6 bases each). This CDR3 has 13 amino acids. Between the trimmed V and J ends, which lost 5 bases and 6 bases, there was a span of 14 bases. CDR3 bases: TGTGCCAGCAGTGAAGGGGGGAAACGCGAGCAGTACTTC. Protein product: CASSEGGKREQYF.

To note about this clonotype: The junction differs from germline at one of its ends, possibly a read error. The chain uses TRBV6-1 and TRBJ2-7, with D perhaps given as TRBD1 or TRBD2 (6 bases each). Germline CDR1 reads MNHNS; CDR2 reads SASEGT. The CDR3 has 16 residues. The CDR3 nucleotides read TGTGCCAGCAGTAAAGAAGGGACTGGGGGCTCCTATGAGCAGTACTTC. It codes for CASSKEGTGGSYEQYF.

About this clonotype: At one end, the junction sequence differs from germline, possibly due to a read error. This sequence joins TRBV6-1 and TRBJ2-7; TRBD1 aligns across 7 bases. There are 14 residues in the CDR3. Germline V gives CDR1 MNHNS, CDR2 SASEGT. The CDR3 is CASTKGQSLDERYF. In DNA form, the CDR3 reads TGTGCCAGCACTAAGGGACAGTCCCTAGACGAGCGGTACTTC.

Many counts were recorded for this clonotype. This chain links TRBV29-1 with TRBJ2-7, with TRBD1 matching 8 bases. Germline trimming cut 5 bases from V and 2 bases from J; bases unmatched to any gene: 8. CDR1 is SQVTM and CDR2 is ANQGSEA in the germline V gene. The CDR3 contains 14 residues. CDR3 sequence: CSVLGQGTTYEQYF. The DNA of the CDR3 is TGCAGCGTTTTAGGACAGGGCACCACCTACGAGCAGTACTTC.

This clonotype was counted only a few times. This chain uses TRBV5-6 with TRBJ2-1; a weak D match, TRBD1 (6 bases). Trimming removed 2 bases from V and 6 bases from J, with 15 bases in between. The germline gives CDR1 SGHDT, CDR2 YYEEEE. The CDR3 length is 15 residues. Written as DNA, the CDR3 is TGTGCCAGCAGCTTATACAGGGAGATCCGCAATGAGCAGTTCTTC. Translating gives CASSLYREIRNEQFF.

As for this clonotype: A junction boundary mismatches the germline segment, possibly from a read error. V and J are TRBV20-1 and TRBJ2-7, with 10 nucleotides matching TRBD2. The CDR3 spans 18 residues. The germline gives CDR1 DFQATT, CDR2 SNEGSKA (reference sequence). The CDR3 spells CSARDWGAQRGGRDERYF. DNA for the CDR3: TGCAGTGCTAGAGATTGGGGCGCTCAGCGGGGGGGTCGCGACGAGCGGTACTTC.

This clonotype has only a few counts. CDR3 amino acids: CASSANGGSGNSPLHF. The CDR3 DNA reads TGTGCCAGCAGCGCAAACGGGGGCTCTGGCAATTCACCCCTCCACTTT. V usage is TRBV12-3 or TRBV12-4 and J usage is TRBJ1-6; possible D gene TRBD1, 6 bases. The length of the CDR3 is 16 residues. V was trimmed by 6 bases and J by 7 bases, leaving 19 bases between them.

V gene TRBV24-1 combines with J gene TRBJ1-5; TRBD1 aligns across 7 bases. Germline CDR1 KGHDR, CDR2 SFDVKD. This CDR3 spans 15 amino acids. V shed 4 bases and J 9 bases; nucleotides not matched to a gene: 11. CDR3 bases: TGTGCCACCAGTGACCCAGGACAGGCCCTAGGGCCCCAGCATTTT. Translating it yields CATSDPGQALGPQHF.

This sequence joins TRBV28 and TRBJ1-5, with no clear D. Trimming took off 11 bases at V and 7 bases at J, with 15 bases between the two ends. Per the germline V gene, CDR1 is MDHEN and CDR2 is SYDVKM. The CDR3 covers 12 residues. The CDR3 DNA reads TGTGCCTCAGCAGATAGAGTCCAGCCCCAGCATTTT. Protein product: CASADRVQPQHF.

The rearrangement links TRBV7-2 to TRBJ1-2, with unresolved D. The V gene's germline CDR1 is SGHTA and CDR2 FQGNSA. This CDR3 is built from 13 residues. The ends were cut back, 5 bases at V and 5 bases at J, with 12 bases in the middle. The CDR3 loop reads CASSPGYAYGYTF. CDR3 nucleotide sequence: TGTGCCAGCAGCCCGGGATACGCGTATGGCTACACCTTC. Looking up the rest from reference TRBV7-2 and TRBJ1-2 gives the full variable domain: GAGVSQSPSNKVTEKGKDVELRCDPISGHTALYWYRQSLGQGLEFLIYFQGNSAPDKSGLPSDRFSAERTGGSVSTLTIQRTQQEDSAVYLCASSPGYAYGYTFGSGTRLTVV.

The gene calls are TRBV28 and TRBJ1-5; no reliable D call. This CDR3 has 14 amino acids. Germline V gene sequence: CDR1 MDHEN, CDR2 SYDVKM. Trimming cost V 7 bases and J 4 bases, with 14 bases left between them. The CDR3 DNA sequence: TGTGCCAGCACCCTACAGAGAACAAATCAGCCCCAGCATTTT. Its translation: CASTLQRTNQPQHF. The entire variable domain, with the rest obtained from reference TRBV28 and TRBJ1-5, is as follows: DVKVTQSSRYLVKRTGEKVFLECVQDMDHENMFWYRQDPGLGLRLIYFSYDVKMKEKGDIPEGYSVSREKKERFSLILESASTNQTSMYLCASTLQRTNQPQHFGDGTRLSIL.

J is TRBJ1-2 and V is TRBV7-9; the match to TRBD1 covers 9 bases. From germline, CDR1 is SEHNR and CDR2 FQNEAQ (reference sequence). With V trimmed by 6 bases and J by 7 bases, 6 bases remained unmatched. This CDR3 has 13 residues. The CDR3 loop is CASSPTGGAGYTF. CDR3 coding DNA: TGTGCCAGCAGTCCCACAGGGGGCGCTGGCTACACCTTC.

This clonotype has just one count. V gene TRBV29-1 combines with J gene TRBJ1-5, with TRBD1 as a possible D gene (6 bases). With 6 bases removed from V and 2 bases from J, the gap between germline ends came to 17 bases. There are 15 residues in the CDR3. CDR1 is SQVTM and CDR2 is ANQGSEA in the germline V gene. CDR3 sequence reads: CSVAFTGAGNQPQHF. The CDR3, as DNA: TGCAGCGTCGCCTTTACGGGGGCGGGCAATCAGCCCCAGCATTTT.

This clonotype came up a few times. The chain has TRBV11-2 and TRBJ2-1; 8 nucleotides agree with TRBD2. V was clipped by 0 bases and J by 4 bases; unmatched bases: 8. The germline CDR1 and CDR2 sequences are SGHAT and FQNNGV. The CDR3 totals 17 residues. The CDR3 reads CASSLDRGGPNYNEQFF. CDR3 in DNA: TGTGCCAGCAGCTTAGATCGGGGGGGCCCGAATTACAATGAGCAGTTCTTC.

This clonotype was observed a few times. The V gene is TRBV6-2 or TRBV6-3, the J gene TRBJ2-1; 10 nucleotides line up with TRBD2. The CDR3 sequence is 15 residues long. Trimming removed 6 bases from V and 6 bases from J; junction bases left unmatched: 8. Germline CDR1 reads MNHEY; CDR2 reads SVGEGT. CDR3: CASRKAGGHGNEQFF. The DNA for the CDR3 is TGTGCCAGCAGGAAAGCGGGGGGGCATGGCAATGAGCAGTTCTTC.

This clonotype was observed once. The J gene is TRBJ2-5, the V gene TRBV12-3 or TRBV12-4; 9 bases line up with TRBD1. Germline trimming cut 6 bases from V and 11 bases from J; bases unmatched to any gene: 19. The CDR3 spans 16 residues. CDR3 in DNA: TGTGCCAGCAGGCCGGGACAGGGACGGGAACTCAATGAGCAGTACTTC. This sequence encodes CASRPGQGRELNEQYF.

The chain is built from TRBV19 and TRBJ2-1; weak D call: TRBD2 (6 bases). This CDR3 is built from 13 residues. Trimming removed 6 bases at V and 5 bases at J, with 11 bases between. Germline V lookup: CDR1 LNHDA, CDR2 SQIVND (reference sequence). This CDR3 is CASRTTRDNEQFF. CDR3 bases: TGTGCCAGTAGGACGACTAGAGACAATGAGCAGTTCTTC.

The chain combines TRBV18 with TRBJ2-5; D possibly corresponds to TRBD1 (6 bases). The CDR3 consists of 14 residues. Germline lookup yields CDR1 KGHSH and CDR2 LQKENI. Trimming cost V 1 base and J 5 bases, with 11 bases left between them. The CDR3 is CASSPLERGETQYF. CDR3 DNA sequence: TGTGCCAGCTCACCACTGGAAAGGGGGGAGACCCAGTACTTC.

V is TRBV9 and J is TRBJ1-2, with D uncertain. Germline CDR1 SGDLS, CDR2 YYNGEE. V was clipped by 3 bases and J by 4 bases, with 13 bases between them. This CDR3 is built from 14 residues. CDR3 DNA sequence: TGTGCCAGCAGCGAAGTAACAGTTGGCTATGGCTACACCTTC. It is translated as CASSEVTVGYGYTF.